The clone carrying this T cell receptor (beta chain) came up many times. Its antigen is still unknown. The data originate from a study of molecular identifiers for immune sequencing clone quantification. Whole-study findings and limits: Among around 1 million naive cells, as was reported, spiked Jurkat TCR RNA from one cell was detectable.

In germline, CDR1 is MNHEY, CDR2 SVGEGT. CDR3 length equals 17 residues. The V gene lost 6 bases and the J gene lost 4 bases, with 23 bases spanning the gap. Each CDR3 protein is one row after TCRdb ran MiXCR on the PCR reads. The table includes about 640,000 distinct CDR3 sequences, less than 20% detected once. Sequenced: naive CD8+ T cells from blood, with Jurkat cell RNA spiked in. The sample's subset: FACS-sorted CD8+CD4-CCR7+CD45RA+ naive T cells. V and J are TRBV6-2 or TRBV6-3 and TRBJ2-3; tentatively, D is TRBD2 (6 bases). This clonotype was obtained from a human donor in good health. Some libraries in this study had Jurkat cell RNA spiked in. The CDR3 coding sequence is TGTGCCAGCAGCAACTGGCCTCCGGGACTTCGCGCAGATACGCAGTATTTT. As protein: CASSNWPPGLRADTQYF.